The rows below give T cell receptor beta chains drawn from one sample of a study of CD8+ T cells in alopecia areata. The assay was immunoSEQ multiplex PCR, and TCRdb's table has in-frame clones only and misses some. This sample yields more than 90,000 clones, of which about 61% are seen a single time; more than 25% belongs to the top ten. Sequenced material: CD8+ T cells sorted from blood, taken at week 4, from a patient treated with tofacitinib. The receptors here all came from a human donor with alopecia areata. CDR3s include the opening cysteine and the closing phenylalanine or tryptophan. The order of the fields is V gene, J gene, CDR3 length, CDR3 protein.

v_call: TRBV7-6
j_call: TRBJ1-6
cdr3_length: 16
cdr3_aa: CASSDRPGQGNSPLHF

v_call: TRBV9
j_call: TRBJ1-2
cdr3_length: 12
cdr3_aa: CASSVEGDGYTF

v_call: TRBV11-2
j_call: TRBJ2-5
cdr3_length: 15
cdr3_aa: CASQQVGLAGLTQYF

v_call: TRBV7-2
j_call: TRBJ2-1
cdr3_length: 13
cdr3_aa: CASRDRGNNEQFF

v_call: TRBV7-9
j_call: TRBJ1-5
cdr3_length: 12
cdr3_aa: CASSEVNQPQHF

v_call: TRBV7-9
j_call: TRBJ2-7
cdr3_length: 11
cdr3_aa: CASSSSPEQYF

v_call: TRBV11-2
j_call: TRBJ1-2
cdr3_length: 14
cdr3_aa: CASSLAGQGNGYTF

v_call: TRBV4-3
j_call: TRBJ2-7
cdr3_length: 14
cdr3_aa: CASSQDRGVYEQYF

v_call: TRBV30
j_call: TRBJ2-3
cdr3_length: 13
cdr3_aa: CAWSTTEEDTQYF

v_call: TRBV9
j_call: TRBJ2-3
cdr3_length: 17
cdr3_aa: CASSVESSGGYTDTQYF

v_call: TRBV7-9
j_call: TRBJ1-4
cdr3_length: 14
cdr3_aa: CASSRGQGEEKLFF

v_call: TRBV4-2
j_call: TRBJ2-5
cdr3_length: 15
cdr3_aa: CASSPMQGQQETQYF

v_call: TRBV6-5
j_call: TRBJ2-3
cdr3_length: 16
cdr3_aa: CASSSLPGQSTDTQYF

v_call: TRBV7-9
j_call: TRBJ1-2
cdr3_length: 15
cdr3_aa: CASSPADRAEIGYTF

v_call: TRBV29-1
j_call: TRBJ2-7
cdr3_length: 13
cdr3_aa: CSVVGGISYEQYF

v_call: TRBV29-1
j_call: TRBJ2-3
cdr3_length: 16
cdr3_aa: CSVGQPGLATGGTQYF

v_call: TRBV27
j_call: TRBJ2-7
cdr3_length: 14
cdr3_aa: CASSPGLGAVEQYF

v_call: TRBV6-1
j_call: TRBJ1-2
cdr3_length: 16
cdr3_aa: CASSERTGGGNYGYTF

v_call: TRBV27
j_call: TRBJ2-7
cdr3_length: 13
cdr3_aa: CASSPAGSYEQYF

v_call: TRBV29-1
j_call: TRBJ2-7
cdr3_length: 12
cdr3_aa: CSVEGSSYEQYF

v_call: TRBV29-1
j_call: TRBJ2-1
cdr3_length: 14
cdr3_aa: CSGEGTAAYNEQFF

v_call: TRBV6-5
j_call: TRBJ1-1
cdr3_length: 14
cdr3_aa: CASSYSDTNTEAFF

v_call: TRBV30
j_call: TRBJ1-1
cdr3_length: 12
cdr3_aa: CAWKGGATEAFF

v_call: TRBV27
j_call: TRBJ2-7
cdr3_length: 14
cdr3_aa: CASSLTGRGYEQYF

v_call: TRBV29-1
j_call: TRBJ2-7
cdr3_length: 13
cdr3_aa: CSVERQGAYEQYF

v_call: TRBV15
j_call: TRBJ1-5
cdr3_length: 12
cdr3_aa: CATSRDGGPQHF

v_call: TRBV30
j_call: TRBJ1-1
cdr3_length: 13
cdr3_aa: CAWSWAVNTEAFF

v_call: TRBV29-1
j_call: TRBJ2-7
cdr3_length: 14
cdr3_aa: CSVEVDRSAYEQYF

v_call: TRBV6-5
j_call: TRBJ1-2
cdr3_length: 13
cdr3_aa: CASSYGKVYGYTF

v_call: TRBV29-1
j_call: TRBJ2-3
cdr3_length: 13
cdr3_aa: CSVEDRDTDTQYF

v_call: TRBV4-1
j_call: TRBJ2-3
cdr3_length: 19
cdr3_aa: CASSLTSGGGFISTDTQYF

v_call: TRBV7-9
j_call: TRBJ2-7
cdr3_length: 13
cdr3_aa: CASSPSGTYEQYF

v_call: TRBV2
j_call: TRBJ2-3
cdr3_length: 16
cdr3_aa: CASRFGQNPSTDTQYF

v_call: TRBV4-3
j_call: TRBJ1-2
cdr3_length: 15
cdr3_aa: CASSQDALRPDGYTF

v_call: TRBV7-9
j_call: TRBJ1-2
cdr3_length: 15
cdr3_aa: CASTVVPTGSYGYTF

v_call: TRBV29-1
j_call: TRBJ2-1
cdr3_length: 10
cdr3_aa: CSVEADEQFF

v_call: TRBV19
j_call: TRBJ1-1
cdr3_length: 13
cdr3_aa: CATGQGSNTEAFF

v_call: TRBV29-1
j_call: TRBJ1-2
cdr3_length: 13
cdr3_aa: CSVEEGDAHGYTF

v_call: TRBV27
j_call: TRBJ2-1
cdr3_length: 12
cdr3_aa: CASSYSNNEQFF

v_call: TRBV19
j_call: TRBJ2-1
cdr3_length: 16
cdr3_aa: CASSIDSGGGYNEQFF

v_call: TRBV30
j_call: TRBJ1-2
cdr3_length: 15
cdr3_aa: CAWSEGDRGSYGYTF

v_call: TRBV18
j_call: TRBJ1-3
cdr3_length: 15
cdr3_aa: CASSPLRRSGNTIYF

v_call: TRBV9
j_call: TRBJ2-3
cdr3_length: 15
cdr3_aa: CASSVFSRNTDTQYF

v_call: TRBV27
j_call: TRBJ2-5
cdr3_length: 12
cdr3_aa: CASSFGGETQYF

v_call: TRBV29-1
j_call: TRBJ1-1
cdr3_length: 12
cdr3_aa: CSVVGLDTEAFF

v_call: TRBV5-5
j_call: TRBJ1-2
cdr3_length: 15
cdr3_aa: CASSLARAGGHGYTF